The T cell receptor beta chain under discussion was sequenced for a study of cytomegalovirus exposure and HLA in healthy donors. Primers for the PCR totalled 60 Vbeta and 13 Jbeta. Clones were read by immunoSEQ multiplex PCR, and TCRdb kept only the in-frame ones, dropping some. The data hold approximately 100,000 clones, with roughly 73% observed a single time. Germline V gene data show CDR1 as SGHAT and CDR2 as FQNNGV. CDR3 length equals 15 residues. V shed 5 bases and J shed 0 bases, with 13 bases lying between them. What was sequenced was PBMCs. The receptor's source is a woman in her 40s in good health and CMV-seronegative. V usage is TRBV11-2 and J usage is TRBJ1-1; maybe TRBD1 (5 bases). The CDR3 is CASSPLGGVNTEAFF. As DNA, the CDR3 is TGTGCCAGCAGCCCCCTGGGGGGAGTGAACACTGAAGCTTTCTTT.